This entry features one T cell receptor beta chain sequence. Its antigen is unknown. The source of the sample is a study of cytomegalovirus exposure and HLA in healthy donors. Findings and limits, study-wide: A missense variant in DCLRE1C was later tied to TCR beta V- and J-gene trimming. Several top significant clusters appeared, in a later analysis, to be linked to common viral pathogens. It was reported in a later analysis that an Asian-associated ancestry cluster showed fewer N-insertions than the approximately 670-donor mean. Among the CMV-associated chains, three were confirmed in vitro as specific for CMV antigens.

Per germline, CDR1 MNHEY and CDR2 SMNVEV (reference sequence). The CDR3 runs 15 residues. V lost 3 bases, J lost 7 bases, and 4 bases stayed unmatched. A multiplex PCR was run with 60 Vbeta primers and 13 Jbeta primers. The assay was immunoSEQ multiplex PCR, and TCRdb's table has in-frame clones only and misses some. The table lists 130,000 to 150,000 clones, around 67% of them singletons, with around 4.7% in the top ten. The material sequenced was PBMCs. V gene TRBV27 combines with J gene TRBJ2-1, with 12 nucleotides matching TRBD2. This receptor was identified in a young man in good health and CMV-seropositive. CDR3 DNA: TGTGCCAGCAGTTTGACTAGCGGGAGCGGTAATGAGCAGTTCTTC. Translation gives CASSLTSGSGNEQFF.